This record concerns one T cell receptor (beta chain) sequence. Evenly divided among several immunoSEQ plates was the genomic DNA of each subset. Method: immunoSEQ multiplex PCR; TCRdb's copy keeps in-frame clones and lacks some. The table shows fewer than 700,000 clones, with roughly four fifths occurring only once. The sample comes from a study of shared clonotypes between healthy human individuals. Sequenced material: PBMCs. This receptor was taken from a woman aged 40 to 55 in good health. Some clones in this sample may be carry-over from other donors' samples.

The CDR3 loop is CASQISPGGRQPQHF. In nucleotides, the CDR3 is TGTGCCAGCCAAATCTCTCCAGGGGGCAGACAGCCCCAGCATTTT. The V and J genes are TRBV19 and TRBJ1-5; 8 bases map to TRBD1. The CDR3 is 15 amino acids. Germline CDR1 is LNHDA and CDR2 is SQIVND (reference sequence). V lost 9 bases and J lost 7; bases outside the gene matches: 14.